Below are 5 T cell receptor beta chains sequenced from a single sample in a study of blood T cell repertoires in COVID-19. Clones were read by immunoSEQ multiplex PCR, and TCRdb kept only the in-frame ones, dropping some. The sample lists some 260,000 clones; roughly 87% were seen once. The sequenced sample was peripheral blood. The receptors derive from a woman aged 25 to 39 with acute or convalescent COVID-19.

V is TRBV27 and J is TRBJ1-4; D uncertain. V gave up 5 bases and J gave up 8 bases, with 12 bases separating them. Germline V gene sequence: CDR1 MNHEY, CDR2 SMNVEV (reference sequence). CDR3 length: 13 residues. CDR3 coding DNA: TGTGCCAGCAGTCCCGGAGTTATCGAAAAACTGTTTTTT. Its protein is CASSPGVIEKLFF.

In its sample, this clone was seen once. The chain has TRBV25-1 and TRBJ1-4; 7 bases map to TRBD1. The germline gives CDR1 MGHDK, CDR2 SYGVNS. The J segment lost 1 base and the V segment lost 2 bases, leaving 4 bases of the junction unmatched. CDR3 length equals 16 residues. CDR3 sequence: CASSETGARTNEKLFF. The CDR3 DNA follows: TGTGCCAGCAGTGAAACAGGGGCAAGAACTAATGAAAAACTGTTTTTT.

The chain is built from TRBV10-3 and TRBJ2-3; TRBD2 aligns across 8 bases. Trimming cost V 0 bases and J 1 base; bases outside gene matches: 3. This CDR3 comprises 16 residues. Germline V gives CDR1 ENHRY, CDR2 SYGVKD. CDR3 in DNA: TGTGCCATCAGTGAGTCGCGAGCGGGAGGCACAGATACGCAGTATTTT. The encoded protein is CAISESRAGGTDTQYF.

V and J are TRBV7-2 and TRBJ2-3; D may be TRBD1 (5 bases). V lost 2 bases and J lost 0, with 9 bases in between. Looked up from germline, CDR1 is SGHTA and CDR2 is FQGNSA. CDR3 length: 15 amino acids. The CDR3 DNA reads as TGTGCCAGCAGCTTACAGGGTGGAAGCACAGATACGCAGTATTTT. Its translation is CASSLQGGSTDTQYF. The variable domain in full, with the rest retrieved from reference TRBV7-2 and TRBJ2-3, is GAGVSQSPSNKVTEKGKDVELRCDPISGHTALYWYRQSLGQGLEFLIYFQGNSAPDKSGLPSDRFSAERTGGSVSTLTIQRTQQEDSAVYLCASSLQGGSTDTQYFGPGTRLTVL.

This clone was found once. The V and J genes are TRBV5-1 and TRBJ2-1; 9 bases are shared with TRBD1. Germline loops: CDR1 SGHRS, CDR2 YFSETQ. The junction had 4 bases not matched to a gene; V was cut back by 6 bases and J by 6 bases. The CDR3 consists of 13 residues. The CDR3 protein is CASNIQGANEQFF. As DNA, the CDR3 is TGCGCCAGCAACATACAGGGGGCCAATGAGCAGTTCTTC.